In its sample, the clone carrying this T cell receptor beta chain was seen many times. Its antigen is currently unknown. TCRdb independently ran MiXCR on the PCR reads; one entry per CDR3 protein. The repertoire holds 300,000 to 350,000 distinct CDR3 sequences, with 20% to 25% as singletons. The data belong to a study of molecular identifiers for immune sequencing clone quantification. This CDR3 spans 14 amino acids. The germline CDR1 and CDR2 sequences are SGHRS and YFSETQ. J was trimmed by 8 bases and V by 0 bases; bases with no gene match: 4. General study findings and limits: Jurkat TCR RNA spiked in from one cell could reportedly be detected among 1 million or so naive cells.

The rearrangement uses TRBV5-1 and TRBJ2-1; 8 positions match TRBD2. The sequencing input was naive CD8+ T cells from blood, with Jurkat cell RNA spiked in. Subset of the sample: FACS-sorted CD8+CD4-CCR7+CD45RA+ naive T cells. The sequence came from a human donor in good health. Some libraries in this study had Jurkat cell RNA spiked in. CDR3 protein: CASSLGLAFDEQFF. The CDR3 region has the DNA TGCGCCAGCAGCTTGGGACTAGCGTTCGATGAGCAGTTCTTC.